This TCR beta chain was retrieved from a study of blood T cell repertoires in COVID-19. Study-level information: Samples came from the United States, Italy and Spain, spanning acute and convalescent COVID-19. Sources were T cells, B-cell-depleted T cells, or PBMCs; the material itself was cDNA or gDNA.

This clone was picked up a small number of times. Original processing methods: Amplified reference gene primers provided the basis for estimating nucleated cell counts. Measured with immunoSEQ multiplex PCR; TCRdb has only the in-frame clones, and not every one. V and J calls plus clone size are reproduced from that table; the DNA served to infer D and trimming. The table shows around 69,000 clones, with 86% occurring only once. CDR1 MNHNS and CDR2 SASEGT come from the germline V gene. CDR3 length: 15 amino acids. V dropped 2 bases and J dropped 3 bases, with 14 bases sitting between them. The sample comprised peripheral blood. This TCR came from a middle-aged man with active COVID-19. The J gene is TRBJ2-7, the V gene TRBV6-1, with a tentative D call TRBD2 (5 bases). The CDR3 loop is CASSELALARYEQYF. DNA for the CDR3: TGTGCCAGCAGTGAATTAGCCCTAGCCCGCTACGAGCAGTACTTC.